What follows are 24 T cell receptor beta chains derived from one specimen sequenced in a study of cytomegalovirus exposure and HLA in healthy donors. Both 60 Vbeta primers and 13 Jbeta primers went into the PCR. TCRdb keeps only in-frame clones here, not all; method: immunoSEQ multiplex PCR. The sample has about 130,000 clones, about 74% seen once. Sequenced material: PBMCs. The receptors were sampled from a woman in her forties or fifties in good health and CMV-seropositive.

This clone turned up a few times. The gene calls are TRBV30 and TRBJ2-2, with 7 bases identical to TRBD2. V was pared by 4 bases and J by 1 base, with 3 bases of the junction left unmatched. The CDR3 runs to 14 residues. The germline V gene encodes CDR1 GTSNPN and CDR2 SVGIG (reference sequence). CDR3 residues: CAWTPGGNTGELFF. The CDR3, as DNA: TGTGCCTGGACCCCGGGGGGGAACACCGGGGAGCTGTTTTTT.

This sequence joins TRBV30 and TRBJ1-5, with D unclear. Per the germline V gene, CDR1 is GTSNPN and CDR2 is SVGIG (reference sequence). Trimming stripped 0 bases from V and 0 bases from J, with 3 bases between. The CDR3 is made up of 13 amino acids. CDR3 amino acids: CAWSVYSNQPQHF. The CDR3 DNA is TGTGCCTGGAGTGTTTATAGCAATCAGCCCCAGCATTTT.

This clone was counted once. This chain joins TRBV2 and TRBJ1-1; D is perhaps TRBD1 (5 bases). V shed 6 bases and J shed 7 bases, with 15 bases lying between them. The CDR3 sequence is 13 residues long. Germline V lookup: CDR1 SNHLY, CDR2 FYNNEI. CDR3 in DNA: TGTGCCAGCAGGGCCCCCCCGGGGGGTGAAGCTTTCTTT. This codes for CASRAPPGGEAFF.

The chain couples TRBV18 to TRBJ1-1; a possible D gene is TRBD1 (5 bases). V shed 3 bases and J shed 5 bases, with 13 bases lying between them. The CDR3 extends over 14 amino acids. Germline V gene lookup returns CDR1 KGHSH and CDR2 LQKENI. CDR3: CASSPWGSATEAFF. As DNA, the CDR3 is TGTGCCAGCTCACCTTGGGGCAGCGCTACTGAAGCTTTCTTT.

The chain joins TRBV19 to TRBJ1-6; TRBD1 agrees at 7 bases. After removal of 3 bases from V and 5 bases from J, the junction contained 10 bases not matched to a gene. From germline, CDR1 is LNHDA and CDR2 SQIVND (reference sequence). There are 17 residues in the CDR3. CDR3 DNA: TGTGCCAGTAGTATGACGTCAGGGGGTGCAAATAATTCACCCCTCCACTTT. It is translated as CASSMTSGGANNSPLHF.

The V call is TRBV5-4, the J call TRBJ1-2; D not resolved. The CDR3 has 13 amino acids. Between the trimmed V and J ends, which lost 2 bases and 2 bases, there was a span of 7 bases. CDR1 is SGHNT, CDR2 YYREEE, per germline (reference sequence). CDR3 amino acids: CASSFDKNYGYTF. CDR3 DNA: TGTGCCAGCAGCTTTGACAAGAACTATGGCTACACCTTC.

The CDR3 reads CASSRRRDYGYTF. The CDR3 DNA reads as TGTGCCAGCAGCCGGAGGAGGGACTATGGCTACACCTTC. The V call is TRBV14, the J call TRBJ1-2; D uncertain. CDR1 and CDR2 (germline): SGHDN, FVKESK. Trimming removed 4 bases from V and 3 bases from J, with 9 bases in between. The CDR3 extends over 13 amino acids.

The CDR3 spells CAWSRSTSEQETQYF. The CDR3 DNA reads as TGTGCCTGGAGCCGTTCGACTAGCGAACAAGAGACCCAGTACTTC. This chain connects TRBV30 to TRBJ2-5, with 8 bases that match TRBD2. Trimming removed 3 bases from V and 2 bases from J; junction bases left unmatched: 8. The CDR3 has 15 residues. From germline, CDR1 is GTSNPN and CDR2 SVGIG (reference sequence).

This clone has a handful of counts. V is TRBV10-3 and J is TRBJ2-3, with 10 bases matching TRBD2. This CDR3 comprises 15 residues. J gave up 0 bases and V 4 bases, and 1 base lay outside the gene matches. CDR1 and CDR2 (germline): ENHRY, SYGVKD. The CDR3 DNA follows: TGTGCCATCAGTGCAGCGGGGGGGAGCACAGATACGCAGTATTTT. Translated: CAISAAGGSTDTQYF.

This clone was recorded a few times. The chain recombines TRBV6-6 with TRBJ1-2, with D possibly TRBD1 on 5 matching bases. CDR1 is MNHNY, CDR2 SVGAGI, per germline (reference sequence). This CDR3 spans 13 amino acids. With 8 bases removed from V and 4 bases from J, the gap between germline ends came to 14 bases. CDR3 sequence reads: CASGAAGTYGYTF. The CDR3 DNA reads as TGTGCCAGCGGGGCAGCCGGAACCTATGGCTACACCTTC.

This clone was detected many times. The chain employs TRBV6-1 and TRBJ2-5; D call uncertain. The ends were cut back, 4 bases at V and 4 bases at J, with 10 bases in the middle. Germline values: CDR1 MNHNS, CDR2 SASEGT. The CDR3 is 13 amino acids. The CDR3 nucleotides read TGTGCCAGCAGTGCAGACATAGGAGAGACCCAGTACTTC. Residues: CASSADIGETQYF.

The chain employs TRBV7-2 and TRBJ1-5, with a possible D match to TRBD1 (5 bases). Germline V CDR1 and CDR2: SGHTA, FQGNSA. This CDR3 has 14 residues. V lost 5 bases to trimming and J lost 6 bases, with 14 bases between them. The CDR3 DNA sequence: TGTGCCAGCAGCCAGGGCTTACTGCTTCAGCCCCAGCATTTT. This sequence encodes CASSQGLLLQPQHF. Complete variable domain (other parts from reference TRBV7-2 and TRBJ1-5): GAGVSQSPSNKVTEKGKDVELRCDPISGHTALYWYRQSLGQGLEFLIYFQGNSAPDKSGLPSDRFSAERTGGSVSTLTIQRTQQEDSAVYLCASSQGLLLQPQHFGDGTRLSIL.

V usage is TRBV6-1 and J usage is TRBJ1-4; D may be TRBD1 (6 bases). The CDR3 covers 13 residues. V lost 8 bases, J lost 2 bases, and 9 bases lay in between. Germline V gene data show CDR1 as MNHNS and CDR2 as SASEGT. CDR3 DNA: TGTGCCAGCGGAAGGGGGACTAATGAAAAACTGTTTTTT. The encoded protein is CASGRGTNEKLFF.

This clone was observed a handful of times. The chain joins TRBV4-1 to TRBJ1-2; D gene uncertain. The CDR3 covers 16 residues. Germline V gene sequence: CDR1 MGHRA, CDR2 YSYEKL. The ends were cut back, 0 bases at V and 4 bases at J, with 15 bases in the middle. CDR3: CASSQDFPGISYGYTF. The CDR3 coding sequence is TGCGCCAGCAGCCAAGACTTTCCGGGGATTTCCTATGGCTACACCTTC.

This chain connects TRBV15 to TRBJ1-5; D not certain. The CDR3 extends over 13 amino acids. Per germline, CDR1 LNHNV and CDR2 YYDKDF (reference sequence). The V and J ends lost 5 bases and 4 bases respectively, with 9 bases between them. In DNA, the CDR3 is TGTGCCACCAGCGGGGAGACTAATCAGCCCCAGCATTTT. Its translation: CATSGETNQPQHF.

The chain has TRBV6-5 and TRBJ2-7; D gene uncertain. The germline V and J ends were trimmed by 2 bases and 2 bases, with 4 bases remaining between them. Germline V gene sequence: CDR1 MNHEY, CDR2 SVGAGI. The CDR3 runs 12 residues. DNA for the CDR3: TGTGCCAGCAGTTACATCGCCTACGAGCAGTACTTC. Translating gives CASSYIAYEQYF.

The genes are TRBV6-4 and TRBJ2-3; D is unclear. The V gene lost 8 bases and the J gene lost 2 bases, with 17 bases spanning the gap. From germline, CDR1 is MRHNA and CDR2 SNTAGT. The CDR3 consists of 15 residues. CDR3 protein: CASRPSAVITDTQYF. CDR3 DNA: TGTGCCAGCCGACCCTCCGCGGTGATCACAGATACGCAGTATTTT.

The V and J genes are TRBV29-1 and TRBJ2-3, with D tentatively TRBD1 (5 bases). The length of the CDR3 is 12 residues. V was trimmed by 0 bases and J by 7 bases, leaving 8 bases between them. Germline CDR1 SQVTM, CDR2 ANQGSEA. CDR3 sequence: CSVEEGVNTQYF. DNA of the CDR3: TGCAGCGTTGAAGAAGGGGTCAATACGCAGTATTTT.

The genes are TRBV5-6 and TRBJ2-3; D perhaps matches TRBD2 (5 bases). CDR3 length: 16 residues. The germline CDR1 and CDR2 sequences are SGHDT and YYEEEE. Between the trimmed V and J ends, which lost 0 bases and 3 bases, there was a span of 14 bases. This chain's CDR3 is CASSLGLPARTDTQYF. DNA of the CDR3: TGTGCCAGCAGCTTGGGACTACCAGCACGTACAGATACGCAGTATTTT.

This chain links TRBV2 with TRBJ1-6; possible D gene TRBD1, 5 bases. V dropped 7 bases and J dropped 9 bases, with 13 bases sitting between them. Germline V gene data show CDR1 as SNHLY and CDR2 as FYNNEI. The CDR3 runs 13 residues. The CDR3 region has the DNA TGTGCCAGCATCTTCGGGGGGACTTCACCCCTCCACTTT. It specifies CASIFGGTSPLHF.

This chain connects TRBV9 to TRBJ1-3, with TRBD1 as a possible D gene (5 bases). Trimming took 0 bases from V and 4 from J, leaving 14 bases between them. This CDR3 contains 16 residues. Per germline, CDR1 SGDLS and CDR2 YYNGEE. The DNA for the CDR3 is TGTGCCAGCAGCGTAGCGCCAGGGTCGGAGGGAAACACCATATATTTT. Protein sequence: CASSVAPGSEGNTIYF.

The CDR3 loop reads CAWIPHNYGYTF. As DNA, the CDR3 is TGTGCCTGGATACCACATAACTATGGCTACACCTTC. The chain is built from TRBV30 and TRBJ1-2, with unresolved D. The CDR3 is 12 amino acids. CDR1 is GTSNPN, CDR2 SVGIG, per germline (reference sequence). Trimming took 4 bases from V and 1 from J, leaving 7 bases between them.

The chain combines TRBV6-1 with TRBJ2-3; possible D gene TRBD1, 6 bases. CDR3 length equals 16 residues. Germline loops: CDR1 MNHNS, CDR2 SASEGT. With 4 bases removed from V and 4 bases from J, the gap between germline ends came to 18 bases. In DNA form, the CDR3 reads TGTGCCAGCAGTGGGGGGCTGGGGCAGGGCCCAGATACGCAGTATTTT. It is translated as CASSGGLGQGPDTQYF.

This chain uses TRBV7-9 with TRBJ1-1, with TRBD1 as a possible D gene (5 bases). Germline V lookup: CDR1 SEHNR, CDR2 FQNEAQ (reference sequence). V was clipped by 1 base and J by 1 base, with 13 bases between them. The CDR3 length is 16 residues. The CDR3 loop is CASSLVTGAGNTEAFF. The CDR3 region has the DNA TGTGCCAGCAGCTTAGTAACAGGAGCGGGGAACACTGAAGCTTTCTTT.